The 23 T cell receptor beta chains listed next were all sequenced from one sample in a study of regulatory T cells in long-lasting Graves disease. Construction of TCR beta libraries relied on iRepertoire HTBI primers and on Arm-PCR targeting CDR3 regions. MiXCR was run by TCRdb on the multiplex PCR reads, yielding one entry per CDR3 protein. This sample has roughly 400,000 distinct CDR3 sequences; about 20% occur once, and the top ten carry 20% to 25%. Time point indicated: persistent/refractory GD, antithyroid drugs over 5 years with positive TRAb. Extracted RNA from PBMCs served as the source of the TCR library. Sequenced material: peripheral blood mononuclear cells (PBMCs), taken when the disease was refractory, from a patient treated with antithyroid drugs. The receptors here all came from a female donor with Graves disease.

This clonotype was observed a handful of times. J is TRBJ2-7 and V is TRBV10-3, with a possible D match to TRBD2 (6 bases). V was shortened by 3 bases and J by 0 bases, with 9 bases between the two germline ends. The CDR3 loop spans 14 amino acids. Germline V CDR1 and CDR2: ENHRY, SYGVKD. CDR3 amino acids: CAISEKRASYEQYF. CDR3 bases: TGTGCCATCAGTGAAAAGCGGGCCTCCTACGAGCAGTACTTC.

This clonotype has just a few counts. This sequence joins TRBV28 and TRBJ1-2, with D possibly matching TRBD1 (5 bases). The length of the CDR3 is 15 residues. Trimming took 7 bases from V and 4 from J, leaving 19 bases between them. Germline V gene data show CDR1 as MDHEN and CDR2 as SYDVKM. The CDR3, as DNA: TGTGCCAGCAACCACCACCGGGGGGGGGTCTATGGCTACACCTTC. It codes for CASNHHRGGVYGYTF.

The chain combines TRBV14 with TRBJ2-7, with TRBD2 identical over 9 bases. J gave up 0 bases and V 1 base, and 1 base lay outside the gene matches. Germline lookup yields CDR1 SGHDN and CDR2 FVKESK. This CDR3 region has 15 residues. The CDR3 region is CASSQALAGSYEQYF. In nucleotides, the CDR3 is TGTGCCAGCAGCCAAGCACTAGCGGGCTCCTACGAGCAGTACTTC.

The chain couples TRBV5-8 to TRBJ2-1; TRBD2 agrees at 16 bases. The V gene end was trimmed by 4 bases and the J gene end by 1 base; junction bases not matched to a gene: 5. Germline CDR1 is SGHTS and CDR2 is YDEGEE. The CDR3 has 18 amino acids. The CDR3 protein is CASSAPGLAGGSYNEQFF. DNA for the CDR3: TGTGCCAGCAGCGCTCCGGGACTAGCGGGAGGGTCCTACAATGAGCAGTTCTTC.

This clonotype was seen a handful of times. The chain combines TRBV5-5 with TRBJ1-5; TRBD1 matches at 8 bases. The V gene end was trimmed by 4 bases and the J gene end by 5 bases; junction bases not matched to a gene: 8. This CDR3 spans 15 amino acids. Germline V CDR1 and CDR2: SGHKS, YYEKEE (reference sequence). The CDR3 spells CASSPDRVLDQPQHF. CDR3 coding DNA: TGTGCCAGCAGCCCGGACAGGGTCCTCGATCAGCCCCAGCATTTT.

This chain joins TRBV20-1 and TRBJ2-3; maybe TRBD2 (6 bases). V was shortened by 3 bases and J by 1 base, with 8 bases between the two germline ends. CDR1 and CDR2 from the germline V gene are DFQATT and SNEGSKA (reference sequence). This CDR3 is 13 amino acids long. CDR3 protein: CSARRDGTDTQYF. The DNA of the CDR3 is TGCAGTGCTAGGCGGGACGGCACAGATACGCAGTATTTT.

The rearrangement uses TRBV5-1 and TRBJ2-2, with TRBD1 identical over 10 bases. Germline loops: CDR1 SGHRS, CDR2 YFSETQ. With 3 bases clipped from V and 5 bases from J, the junction kept 1 base outside the gene matches. The CDR3 is 14 amino acids. CDR3 sequence reads: CASSSGQGTGELFF. Here the CDR3 DNA reads TGCGCCAGCAGCTCGGGACAGGGGACCGGGGAGCTGTTTTTT.

This clonotype was counted ten times or more. The rearrangement links TRBV28 to TRBJ1-5; TRBD1 is a possible D gene (6 bases). The CDR3 spans 16 residues. Looked up from germline, CDR1 is MDHEN and CDR2 is SYDVKM. V lost 5 bases to trimming and J lost 5 bases, with 19 bases between them. This chain's CDR3 is CASSQGQFGLDQPQHF. CDR3 sequence (DNA): TGTGCCAGCAGTCAAGGACAGTTCGGGTTGGATCAGCCCCAGCATTTT.

This clonotype showed up many times. V and J are TRBV7-9 and TRBJ2-7; TRBD2 might be the D (6 bases). Trimming took off 6 bases at V and 3 bases at J, with 9 bases between the two ends. The CDR3 length is 12 residues. Germline CDR1 and CDR2: SEHNR and FQNEAQ (reference sequence). CDR3 DNA sequence: TGTGCCAGCAGAGGAGGGAGCTACGAGCAGTACTTC. Translated, it gives CASRGGSYEQYF.

In its sample, this clonotype was seen a few times. V and J are TRBV29-1 and TRBJ2-4, with no clear D. Germline V gene sequence: CDR1 SQVTM, CDR2 ANQGSEA. CDR3 length equals 10 residues. The V and J ends lost 6 bases and 4 bases respectively, with 4 bases between them. Here the CDR3 DNA reads TGCAGCGTACATAAAAACATTCAGTACTTC. Translation: CSVHKNIQYF.

The chain combines TRBV29-1 with TRBJ2-7; D is perhaps TRBD1 or TRBD2 (5 bases each). V was pared by 5 bases and J by 3 bases, with 14 bases between. The CDR3 covers 13 residues. CDR1 SQVTM and CDR2 ANQGSEA come from the germline V gene. The CDR3 here is CSVTGDPYYEQYF. The CDR3 DNA reads TGCAGCGTTACTGGGGACCCTTACTACGAGCAGTACTTC.

At least ten counts were recorded for this clonotype. V is TRBV2 and J is TRBJ2-2; D uncertain. This CDR3 region has 15 residues. The ends were cut back, 5 bases at V and 7 bases at J, with 17 bases in the middle. From germline, CDR1 is SNHLY and CDR2 FYNNEI. DNA for the CDR3: TGTGCCAGCAGTTACGGGCCCCCGTTGGGCGGGGAGCTGTTTTTT. Its translation is CASSYGPPLGGELFF. Looking up the rest from reference TRBV2 and TRBJ2-2 gives the full variable domain: EPEVTQTPSHQVTQMGQEVILRCVPISNHLYFYWYRQILGQKVEFLVSFYNNEISEKSEIFDDQFSVERPDGSNFTLKIRSTKLEDSAMYFCASSYGPPLGGELFFGEGSRLTVL.

The chain has TRBV14 and TRBJ1-1; D not resolved. Germline CDR1 and CDR2: SGHDN and FVKESK. The V and J ends lost 1 base and 6 bases respectively, with 9 bases between them. The CDR3 consists of 13 residues. The CDR3 sequence: CASSQGSSPEAFF. CDR3 in DNA: TGTGCCAGCAGCCAAGGGTCTAGCCCTGAAGCTTTCTTT.

This clonotype has only a few counts. The chain couples TRBV9 to TRBJ1-1, with 9 nucleotides matching TRBD1. CDR1 SGDLS and CDR2 YYNGEE come from the germline V gene. Trimming removed 4 bases from V and 6 bases from J; junction bases left unmatched: 10. The CDR3 is 15 residues long. The DNA of the CDR3 is TGTGCCAGCAGCCCCCCCTCGACAGGGGGATCTGAAGCTTTCTTT. Residues: CASSPPSTGGSEAFF.

Ten or more counts support this clonotype. The V and J genes are TRBV12-3 or TRBV12-4 and TRBJ2-2, with 8 positions matching TRBD1. V dropped 5 bases and J dropped 4; count of bases not matched to a gene: 9. The CDR3 covers 16 residues. The CDR3 DNA reads TGTGCCAGCAGTGTCCACCAGGGGGCAGGCACCGGGGAGCTGTTTTTT. This encodes CASSVHQGAGTGELFF.

The chain combines TRBV7-8 with TRBJ2-5; 9 nucleotides match TRBD2. The CDR3 totals 15 residues. CDR1 and CDR2 (germline): SGHVS, FQNEAQ. V lost 4 bases and J lost 1; bases outside the gene matches: 4. The CDR3 region is CASSSRGGVQETQYF. The CDR3 coding sequence is TGTGCCAGCAGCTCCCGCGGGGGGGTCCAAGAGACCCAGTACTTC.

This clonotype has a count of ten or more. The rearrangement links TRBV12-3 or TRBV12-4 to TRBJ2-1; TRBD2 matches at 10 bases. This CDR3 contains 17 residues. The V segment lost 2 bases and the J segment 3 bases; nucleotides outside the gene matches: 7. CDR3 region: CASSLSAGGPFYNEQFF. The CDR3 region has the DNA TGTGCCAGCAGTTTATCAGCGGGAGGGCCTTTCTACAATGAGCAGTTCTTC.

This clonotype was detected only a few times. The V gene is TRBV7-2, the J gene TRBJ2-2, with D tentatively TRBD1 (5 bases). The V gene lost 1 base and the J gene lost 0 bases, with 12 bases spanning the gap. Germline V gives CDR1 SGHTA, CDR2 FQGNSA. This CDR3 is 17 amino acids long. Here the CDR3 DNA reads TGTGCCAGCAGCTTAGGGGGCTCACAGACGAACACCGGGGAGCTGTTTTTT. Translation: CASSLGGSQTNTGELFF.

The CDR3 reads CASKRTGGPANYGYTF. The CDR3 DNA reads TGTGCCAGTAAGAGGACAGGGGGCCCGGCTAACTATGGCTACACCTTC. V gene TRBV19 combines with J gene TRBJ1-2; TRBD1 agrees at 11 bases. From germline, CDR1 is LNHDA and CDR2 SQIVND (reference sequence). The CDR3 sequence is 16 residues long. Trimming removed 7 bases from V and 0 bases from J; junction bases left unmatched: 7.

As concerns this clonotype: This may be a read error: a much more frequent sequence differs by one nucleotide. J is TRBJ1-1 and V is TRBV27; TRBD1 might be the D (6 bases). Germline CDR1 and CDR2: MNHEY and SMNVEV (reference sequence). The germline V and J ends were trimmed by 5 bases and 11 bases, with 18 bases remaining between them. The CDR3 runs 13 residues. This CDR3 reads CASSPRNRVLAFF. The DNA of the CDR3 is TGTGCCAGCAGTCCCCGGAACAGGGTTCTGGCTTTCTTT.

This chain links TRBV6-5 with TRBJ2-7; D uncertain. Trimming shortened V by 0 bases and J by 7 bases, and 10 bases separated the two germline ends. This CDR3 region has 13 residues. Germline CDR1 reads MNHEY; CDR2 reads SVGAGI. As DNA, the CDR3 is TGTGCCAGCAGTTACTCCTATGCCCGGGAGCAGTACTTC. Amino acid sequence: CASSYSYAREQYF.

This clonotype came up a few times. The chain carries TRBV20-1 and TRBJ2-7; 7 positions agree with TRBD2. Germline lookup yields CDR1 DFQATT and CDR2 SNEGSKA (reference sequence). The CDR3 is 15 amino acids. The ends lost 6 bases at V and 2 bases at J; junction bases unmatched: 13. CDR3 nucleotide sequence: TGCAGTGCAAAGGGAGGGCTCCTGATTACCTACGAGCAGTACTTC. Its protein product is CSAKGGLLITYEQYF.

In DNA form, the CDR3 reads TGTGCCAGCAGCGCCCGGGACAGGGGTCAGCCCCAGCATTTT. This codes for CASSARDRGQPQHF. This chain uses TRBV7-9 with TRBJ1-5; 10 nucleotides align to TRBD1. The ends lost 5 bases at V and 6 bases at J; junction bases unmatched: 4. This CDR3 is 14 amino acids long. CDR1 is SEHNR, CDR2 FQNEAQ, per germline (reference sequence).